The clone carrying this T cell receptor beta chain was seen a single time. The data derive from a study of cytomegalovirus exposure and HLA in healthy donors. PCR employed 60 Vbeta and 13 Jbeta primers. Sequenced by immunoSEQ multiplex PCR; TCRdb stores in-frame clones only, minus some. The table records 150,000 to 200,000 clones, approximately 83% of them present only once. The TCR was taken from a man aged 18 to 35 in good health and CMV-seropositive. The sample consisted of PBMCs.

This CDR3 reads CASSSPGLIYEQYF. The CDR3 DNA reads TGTGCCAGCAGTTCGCCGGGACTGATCTACGAGCAGTACTTC. The chain uses TRBV27 and TRBJ2-7, with D possibly matching TRBD2 (6 bases). The CDR3 consists of 14 residues. V dropped 4 bases and J dropped 3 bases, with 13 bases sitting between them. Germline CDR1 and CDR2: MNHEY and SMNVEV (reference sequence).